These 32 T cell receptor beta chains were all obtained from the same sample, sequenced in a study of T cells after yellow fever vaccination. TCRdb called the 5' RACE reads again in MiXCR, with one record for every CDR3 protein. The sample carries around 200,000 distinct CDR3 sequences, 8% to 13% recorded once. Sequenced here: CD8+ T cells sorted from PBMCs, sampled 15 days after the yellow fever booster vaccination. Every receptor here comes from a man aged 18-30 years who received the YFV17D yellow fever vaccine.

This clonotype has ten or more counts. The rearrangement links TRBV4-1 to TRBJ1-1, with TRBD1 identical over 8 bases. Germline CDR1 reads MGHRA; CDR2 reads YSYEKL. CDR3 length: 16 amino acids. The V gene end was trimmed by 1 base and the J gene end by 8 bases; junction bases not matched to a gene: 12. The chain's CDR3 is CASSQGFPQGAVEAFF. The CDR3 coding sequence is TGCGCCAGCAGCCAAGGGTTCCCGCAGGGGGCGGTCGAAGCTTTCTTT.

In its sample, this clonotype was seen a few times. The chain has TRBV24-1 and TRBJ1-2; D not resolved. This CDR3 region has 12 residues. The V end lost 5 bases, the J end lost 4 bases, and 7 bases lay between the germline ends. Germline assignment: CDR1 KGHDR and CDR2 SFDVKD. This CDR3 is CATSAGPYGYTF. The CDR3 DNA reads TGTGCCACCAGTGCCGGGCCCTATGGCTACACCTTC.

V gene TRBV6-6 combines with J gene TRBJ1-5; TRBD1 matches 10 bases. In germline, CDR1 is MNHNY, CDR2 SVGAGI (reference sequence). This CDR3 region has 13 residues. V trimming: 6 bases; J trimming: 5 bases; junction bases outside the gene matches: 1. CDR3 in DNA: TGTGCCAGCAGAGGACAGGGGGATCAGCCCCAGCATTTT. Protein product: CASRGQGDQPQHF.

This clonotype was seen only a few times. The chain carries TRBV10-3 and TRBJ2-7; TRBD1 aligns across 9 bases. The CDR3 has 13 amino acids. Per the germline V gene, CDR1 is ENHRY and CDR2 is SYGVKD. With 9 bases clipped from V and 2 bases from J, the junction kept 5 bases outside the gene matches. In DNA, the CDR3 is TGTGCCATAGGACAGGGGATACCCTACGAGCAGTACGTC. This codes for CAIGQGIPYEQYV.

The J gene is TRBJ1-2, the V gene TRBV6-5; 10 bases are a match to TRBD1. The CDR3 length is 14 residues. Per germline, CDR1 MNHEY and CDR2 SVGAGI. Unmatched junction bases numbered 6, after V lost 7 bases and J lost 4 bases. Here the CDR3 DNA reads TGTGCCAGCAAAGGGACAGGGGCTGGCTATGGCTACACCTTC. Its protein product is CASKGTGAGYGYTF.

This clonotype was seen repeatedly, ten times or more. The chain is built from TRBV11-2 and TRBJ2-7; 9 bases agree with TRBD1. Trimming took 5 bases from V and 7 from J; bases not matched to a gene: 6. CDR1 is SGHAT, CDR2 FQNNGV, per germline. The CDR3 consists of 13 residues. Here the CDR3 DNA reads TGTGCCAGCAGCACGACAGGGGGAGTGGAGCAGTACGTC. This sequence encodes CASSTTGGVEQYV.

The chain couples TRBV5-4 to TRBJ2-3, with D tentatively TRBD2 (5 bases). The germline gives CDR1 SGHNT, CDR2 YYREEE (reference sequence). V shed 3 bases and J shed 4 bases, with 12 bases lying between them. CDR3 length equals 14 residues. CDR3 nucleotide sequence: TGTGCCAGCAGCTACCCGGACTCCCCAGATACGCAGTATTTT. Its translation is CASSYPDSPDTQYF.

This clonotype came up many times. CDR3 nucleotides: TGTGCCAGCAGCTTAGCAGTGAATGAGCAGTTCTTC. This gives the protein CASSLAVNEQFF. The chain uses TRBV7-2 and TRBJ2-1; D unclear. The CDR3 covers 12 residues. The germline V gene has CDR1 SGHTA and CDR2 FQGNSA. With 0 bases removed from V and 7 bases from J, the gap between germline ends came to 4 bases.

This clonotype occurred a few times. The chain couples TRBV27 to TRBJ1-5; D possibly corresponds to TRBD1 (5 bases). Trimming stripped 2 bases from V and 4 bases from J, with 12 bases between. The CDR3 loop spans 15 amino acids. Per the germline V gene, CDR1 is MNHEY and CDR2 is SMNVEV (reference sequence). The CDR3, as DNA: TGTGCCAGCAGTTTAATAGGGACGTCAAATCAGCCCCAGCATTTT. This codes for CASSLIGTSNQPQHF.

This clonotype was recorded many times. The genes are TRBV5-1 and TRBJ2-1, with 13 bases aligning to TRBD2. V lost 4 bases and J lost 5; bases outside the gene matches: 3. The CDR3 is made up of 15 amino acids. From germline, CDR1 is SGHRS and CDR2 YFSETQ. The CDR3 DNA reads as TGCGCCAGCAGCCCCGGACTAGCGGGGGACAATGAGCAGTTCTTC. This sequence encodes CASSPGLAGDNEQFF.

The chain couples TRBV20-1 to TRBJ2-1; 11 nucleotides agree with TRBD2. The V gene's germline CDR1 is DFQATT and CDR2 SNEGSKA (reference sequence). CDR3 length equals 18 residues. After removal of 3 bases from V and 0 bases from J, the junction contained 10 bases not matched to a gene. This CDR3 is CSASGSLAGVVSYNEQFF. For the CDR3, the DNA is TGCAGTGCTAGCGGGTCACTAGCGGGGGTCGTCTCCTACAATGAGCAGTTCTTC.

This chain connects TRBV5-1 to TRBJ2-3; D possibly corresponds to TRBD2 (5 bases). The CDR3 contains 15 residues. V was shortened by 0 bases and J by 2 bases, with 10 bases between the two germline ends. CDR1 and CDR2 from the germline V gene are SGHRS and YFSETQ. The CDR3 coding sequence is TGCGCCAGCAGCTTGGAGGCGGGCCTCACAGATACGCAGTATTTT. This sequence encodes CASSLEAGLTDTQYF. Drawing the rest from reference TRBV5-1 and TRBJ2-3, the complete variable domain is KAGVTQTPRYLIKTRGQQVTLSCSPISGHRSVSWYQQTPGQGLQFLFEYFSETQRNKGNFPGRFSGRQFSNSRSEMNVSTLELGDSALYLCASSLEAGLTDTQYFGPGTRLTVL.

The table lists this clonotype with a few counts. V usage is TRBV7-3 and J usage is TRBJ2-1; a weak D match, TRBD1 (6 bases). Per germline, CDR1 SGHTA and CDR2 FQGTGA. The CDR3 is made up of 13 amino acids. V was shortened by 6 bases and J by 6 bases, with 12 bases between the two germline ends. The CDR3, as DNA: TGTGCCAGCAGTCCGGACAGTTTCAATGAGCAGTTCTTC. Translation gives CASSPDSFNEQFF. Full variable domain (outside the CDR3, taken from reference TRBV7-3 and TRBJ2-1): GAGVSQTPSNKVTEKGKYVELRCDPISGHTALYWYRQSLGQGPEFLIYFQGTGAADDSGLPNDRFFAVRPEGSVSTLKIQRTERGDSAVYLCASSPDSFNEQFFGPGTRLTVL.

This clonotype has just a few counts. The genes are TRBV28 and TRBJ1-5; no definite D call. The germline V gene has CDR1 MDHEN and CDR2 SYDVKM. This CDR3 contains 13 residues. V dropped 3 bases and J dropped 5 bases, with 8 bases sitting between them. The CDR3 nucleotides read TGTGCCAGCAGTTTCCTGGTGGATCAGCCCCAGCATTTT. It yields the protein CASSFLVDQPQHF.

The chain recombines TRBV11-2 with TRBJ2-3; no clear D gene. The ends were cut back, 5 bases at V and 8 bases at J, with 11 bases in the middle. Per germline, CDR1 SGHAT and CDR2 FQNNGV. The CDR3 spans 12 residues. The CDR3 DNA follows: TGTGCCAGCAGCAAATTAGGAATTACGCAGTATTTT. Its translation is CASSKLGITQYF.

This clonotype has more than one count but fewer than ten. The CDR3: CASSVPNTRRDRLSDTQYF. CDR3 bases: TGTGCCAGCAGCGTACCCAACACCCGCCGGGACAGGTTATCCGATACGCAGTATTTT. The V call is TRBV7-9, the J call TRBJ2-3; 8 positions agree with TRBD1. Germline V CDR1 and CDR2: SEHNR, FQNEAQ (reference sequence). V trimming: 5 bases; J trimming: 6 bases; junction bases outside the gene matches: 22. The CDR3 is made up of 19 amino acids.

This clonotype was found a few times. The chain carries TRBV7-8 and TRBJ1-1, with D uncertain. With 3 bases removed from V and 1 base from J, the gap between germline ends came to 9 bases. CDR3 length equals 14 residues. The germline V gene encodes CDR1 SGHVS and CDR2 FQNEAQ. The CDR3 sequence is CASSFRSQNTEAFF. CDR3 coding DNA: TGTGCCAGCAGCTTCAGGAGCCAGAACACTGAAGCTTTCTTT.

The V gene is TRBV7-3, the J gene TRBJ2-3, with a possible D match to TRBD1 (5 bases). Germline values: CDR1 SGHTA, CDR2 FQGTGA. V dropped 7 bases and J dropped 8 bases, with 16 bases sitting between them. CDR3 length: 13 amino acids. CDR3 sequence (DNA): TGTGCCAGCACTTGGGGCTCCCAGGGTACGCAGTATTTT. Translating it yields CASTWGSQGTQYF.

The DNA of the CDR3 is TGTGCCACCAGCAGGGACAGGGACGGCACTGAAGCTTTCTTT. This encodes CATSRDRDGTEAFF. The chain joins TRBV15 to TRBJ1-1; TRBD1 agrees at 8 bases. From germline, CDR1 is LNHNV and CDR2 YYDKDF (reference sequence). The CDR3 is 14 amino acids. With 3 bases clipped from V and 4 bases from J, the junction kept 4 bases outside the gene matches.

The chain is built from TRBV13 and TRBJ2-3; a weak D match, TRBD1 (6 bases). Trimming pared 5 bases from V and 6 bases from J, leaving 18 bases between. Germline V CDR1 and CDR2: PRHDT, FYEKMQ (reference sequence). The CDR3 totals 15 residues. For the CDR3, the DNA is TGTGCCAGCAGCGCGGACAGCCCAACGGCGGATACGCAGTATTTT. It codes for CASSADSPTADTQYF.

This clonotype was seen more than once but under ten times. The chain uses TRBV10-3 and TRBJ2-5, with 15 bases aligning to TRBD2. This CDR3 is 15 amino acids long. Germline V lookup: CDR1 ENHRY, CDR2 SYGVKD. Losses at the gene ends were 6 bases for V and 4 bases for J; bases not matched to a gene: 3. Written as DNA, the CDR3 is TGTGCCATCAGCTTGGGACTAGCGGGAGGAGAGACCCAGTACTTC. Amino acids: CAISLGLAGGETQYF.

This clonotype showed up just a few times. The chain recombines TRBV27 with TRBJ1-5; the D is unclear. The germline V gene has CDR1 MNHEY and CDR2 SMNVEV (reference sequence). This CDR3 has 13 residues. The V end was cut by 7 bases, the J end by 2 bases, with 9 bases between. The DNA of the CDR3 is TGTGCCAGCAAAGCGGTTGGCAATCAGCCCCAGCATTTT. Translated, it gives CASKAVGNQPQHF.

This clonotype was recorded many times. V usage is TRBV14 and J usage is TRBJ2-1; D ambiguous. Germline CDR1 and CDR2: SGHDN and FVKESK. V lost 2 bases and J lost 0, with 8 bases in between. The CDR3 is 15 amino acids. The CDR3, as DNA: TGTGCCAGCAGCCAATATAAAAGCTCCTACAATGAGCAGTTCTTC. This translates into CASSQYKSSYNEQFF.

The chain has TRBV19 and TRBJ2-3; TRBD1 might be the D (5 bases). The V and J ends lost 10 bases and 5 bases respectively, with 16 bases between them. Germline V CDR1 and CDR2: LNHDA, SQIVND (reference sequence). The CDR3 is made up of 13 amino acids. Here the CDR3 DNA reads TGTGCCACCTCAAGTGGGGCACAAGATACGCAGTATTTT. It is translated as CATSSGAQDTQYF.

The J gene is TRBJ2-6, the V gene TRBV19, with D unclear. Trimming left V 5 bases short and J 3 bases short, with 11 bases between. The CDR3 is made up of 15 amino acids. Germline loops: CDR1 LNHDA, CDR2 SQIVND (reference sequence). CDR3 sequence (DNA): TGTGCCAGTAGTGCAAACAGAGATGGGGCCAACGTCCTGACTTTC. Protein sequence: CASSANRDGANVLTF.

This clonotype was seen a handful of times. The gene calls are TRBV4-3 and TRBJ2-3; a possible D gene is TRBD1 (6 bases). V gave up 0 bases and J gave up 2 bases, with 9 bases separating them. The germline gives CDR1 LGHNA, CDR2 YSLEER. CDR3 length equals 15 residues. CDR3 residues: CASSQDRGITDTQYF. Written as DNA, the CDR3 is TGCGCCAGCAGCCAAGATAGGGGGATCACAGATACGCAGTATTTT.

V and J are TRBV21-1 and TRBJ1-5. TRBV21-1 has pseudogene status. The CDR3 has 10 residues. CDR3 protein: CASSKASQHF. As DNA, the CDR3 is TGTGCCAGCAGCAAAGCGTCTCAGCATTTT.

This clonotype was found a few times. The V and J genes are TRBV5-5 and TRBJ1-1; D not certain. Germline V CDR1 and CDR2: SGHKS, YYEKEE (reference sequence). V was pared by 6 bases and J by 7 bases, with 10 bases between. The CDR3 consists of 11 residues. CDR3 region: CASILQFEAFF. The DNA of the CDR3 is TGTGCCAGCATCCTCCAGTTTGAAGCTTTCTTT.

This sequence joins TRBV7-9 and TRBJ2-3; perhaps D is TRBD1 or TRBD2 (6 bases each). Germline V gene lookup returns CDR1 SEHNR and CDR2 FQNEAQ (reference sequence). The CDR3 contains 14 residues. Trimming took off 4 bases at V and 3 bases at J, with 11 bases between the two ends. This CDR3 reads CASSSEGGTDTQYF. The CDR3 nucleotides read TGTGCCAGCAGCTCCGAGGGGGGTACAGATACGCAGTATTTT. Filled out from reference TRBV7-9 and TRBJ2-3, the complete variable domain reads DTGVSQNPRHKITKRGQNVTFRCDPISEHNRLYWYRQTLGQGPEFLTYFQNEAQLEKSRLLSDRFSAERPKGSFSTLEIQRTEQGDSAMYLCASSSEGGTDTQYFGPGTRLTVL.

Written as DNA, the CDR3 is TGTGCCAGCAGTCTAGGGGTCATGGGGGCGCCTGAAGCTTTCTTT. Its translation: CASSLGVMGAPEAFF. V is TRBV12-3 or TRBV12-4 and J is TRBJ1-1; perhaps TRBD1 as D (6 bases). CDR3 length: 15 amino acids. V lost 5 bases and J lost 6, with 19 bases in between.

The CDR3 coding sequence is TGTGCCAGCAGCTTAGGGTTTGGGACCCTTGCTACCGGGGAGCTGTTTTTT. Amino acid sequence: CASSLGFGTLATGELFF. The chain has TRBV7-8 and TRBJ2-2; D tentatively reads TRBD1 or TRBD2 (5 bases each). The CDR3 loop spans 17 amino acids. V lost 1 base, J lost 5 bases, and 17 bases lay in between. CDR1 and CDR2 (germline): SGHVS, FQNEAQ.

In its sample, this clonotype was seen a few times. The rearrangement joins TRBV20-1 to TRBJ2-2; TRBD1 aligns across 8 bases. The CDR3 has 13 residues. Trimming took 6 bases from V and 1 from J; bases not matched to a gene: 1. Germline values: CDR1 DFQATT, CDR2 SNEGSKA (reference sequence). CDR3 sequence (DNA): TGCAGTGCCGGGACAGGGAACACCGGGGAGCTGTTTTTT. It codes for CSAGTGNTGELFF.